This T cell receptor (beta chain) appears in the sequencing data of a study of T cells in Graves' hyperthyroidism and ophthalmopathy. Graves' hyperthyroidism qualified as stable when ophthalmopathy did not progress within 18 months. Clinicians diagnosed patients from clinical symptoms, serum thyroxine and TRAb, thyroid ultrasound and orbital computed tomography. V shed 7 bases, J shed 4 bases, and the junction held 3 bases outside the gene matches. CDR3 length: 13 residues. The V gene's germline CDR1 is SGHRS and CDR2 YFSETQ. Findings of the study overall: Through a model of 13 V-J features, ophthalmopathy was separated from stable hyperthyroidism. Onset of ophthalmopathy came a median around 7.1 months after the model predicted it.

In this sample, this clonotype turned up many times. Its specificity is not known. It was RNA transcripts that yielded the amplified TCR beta CDR3 regions. The TCR CDR3 was amplified in a first-round RT-PCR using the HTBI primer set. TCRdb re-called the multiplex PCR reads with MiXCR, one entry per CDR3 protein. Among about 180,000 distinct CDR3 sequences, approximately 17% were seen once, and the ten largest hold 25% to 35%. Sequencing input: blood. The J gene is TRBJ1-3, the V gene TRBV5-1, with 9 bases matching TRBD1. This clonotype was obtained from a woman between 45 and 65 years old with Graves' hyperthyroidism. CDR3 in amino acids: CASRTGGGNTIYF. CDR3 sequence (DNA): TGCGCCAGCCGAACAGGGGGCGGAAACACCATATATTTT. The full variable domain, completed using reference TRBV5-1 and TRBJ1-3, is KAGVTQTPRYLIKTRGQQVTLSCSPISGHRSVSWYQQTPGQGLQFLFEYFSETQRNKGNFPGRFSGRQFSNSRSEMNVSTLELGDSALYLCASRTGGGNTIYFGEGSWLTVV.